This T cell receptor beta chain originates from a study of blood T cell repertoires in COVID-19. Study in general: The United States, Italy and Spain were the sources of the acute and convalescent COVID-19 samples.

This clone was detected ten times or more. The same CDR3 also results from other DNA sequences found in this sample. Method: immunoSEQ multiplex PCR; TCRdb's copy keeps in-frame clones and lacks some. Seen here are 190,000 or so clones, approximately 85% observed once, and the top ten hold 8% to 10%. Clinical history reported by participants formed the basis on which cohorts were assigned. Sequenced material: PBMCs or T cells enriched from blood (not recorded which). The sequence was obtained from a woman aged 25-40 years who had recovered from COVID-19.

CDR3 DNA sequence: TGTGCCAGCAGCCAAGATCTAGCGGGAGGCACAGATACGCAGTATTTT. Translation gives CASSQDLAGGTDTQYF. The chain combines TRBV4-2 with TRBJ2-3; 10 bases agree with TRBD2. V shed 0 bases and J 1 base; nucleotides not matched to a gene: 1. The CDR3 spans 16 residues. Per germline, CDR1 LGHNA and CDR2 YNFKEQ.